What follows is one T cell receptor (beta chain) and its context. Its antigen is as yet unknown. The sample belongs to a study of cytomegalovirus exposure and HLA in healthy donors. 60 Vbeta and 13 Jbeta primers were used in PCR. Profiled with immunoSEQ multiplex PCR; TCRdb holds only in-frame clones, not every one. The sample contains about 190,000 clones, 60% to 80% of which appear only once. Regarding the study as a whole: Indistinguishability led to the exclusion of some V segments, TRBV6-2 and TRBV6-3 included. There were some public TCRs occurring in many donors, but most TCR sequences were rare.

The trim removed 1 base at V and 5 bases at J, leaving 11 bases unmatched. From germline, CDR1 is SGDLS and CDR2 YYNGEE. CDR3 length: 16 amino acids. The rearrangement joins TRBV9 to TRBJ1-1; 7 bases are shared with TRBD1. This clonotype was sampled from a woman aged 25-40 years in good health and CMV-seropositive. Input material: PBMCs. The CDR3 nucleotides read TGTGCCAGCAGCGTATCGGGACAGCGGGGGGGAACTGAAGCTTTCTTT. It translates to CASSVSGQRGGTEAFF.